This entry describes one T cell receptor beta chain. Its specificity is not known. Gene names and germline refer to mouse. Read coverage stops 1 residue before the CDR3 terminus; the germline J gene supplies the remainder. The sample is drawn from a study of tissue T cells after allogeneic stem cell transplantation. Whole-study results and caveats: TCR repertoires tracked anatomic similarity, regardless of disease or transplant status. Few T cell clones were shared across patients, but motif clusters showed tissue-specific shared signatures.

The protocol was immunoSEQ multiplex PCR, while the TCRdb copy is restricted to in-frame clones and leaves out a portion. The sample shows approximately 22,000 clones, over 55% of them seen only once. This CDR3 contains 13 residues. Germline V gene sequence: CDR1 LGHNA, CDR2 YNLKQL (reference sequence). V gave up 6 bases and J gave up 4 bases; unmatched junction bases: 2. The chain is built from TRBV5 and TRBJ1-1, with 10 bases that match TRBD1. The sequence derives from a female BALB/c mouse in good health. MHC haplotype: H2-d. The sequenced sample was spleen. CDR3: CASRTGGSTEVFF. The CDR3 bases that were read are TGTGCCAGCAGGACAGGGGGCAGCACAGAAGTCTTC.